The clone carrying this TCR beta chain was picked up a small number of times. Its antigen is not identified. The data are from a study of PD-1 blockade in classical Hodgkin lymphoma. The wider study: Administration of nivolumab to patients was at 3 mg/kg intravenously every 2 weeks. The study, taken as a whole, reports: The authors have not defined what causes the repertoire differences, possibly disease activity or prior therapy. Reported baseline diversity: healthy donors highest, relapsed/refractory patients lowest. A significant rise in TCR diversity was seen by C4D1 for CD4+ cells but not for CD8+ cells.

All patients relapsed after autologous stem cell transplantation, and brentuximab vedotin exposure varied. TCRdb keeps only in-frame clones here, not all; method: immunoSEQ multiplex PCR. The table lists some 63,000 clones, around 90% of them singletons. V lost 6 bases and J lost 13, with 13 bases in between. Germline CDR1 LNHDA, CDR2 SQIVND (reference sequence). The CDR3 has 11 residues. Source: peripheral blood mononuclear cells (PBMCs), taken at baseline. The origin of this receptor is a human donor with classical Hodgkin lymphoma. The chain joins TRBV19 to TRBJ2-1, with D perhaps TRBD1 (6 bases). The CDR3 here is CASSNDRTQFF. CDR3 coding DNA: TGTGCCAGTAGCAATGACAGGACCCAGTTCTTC. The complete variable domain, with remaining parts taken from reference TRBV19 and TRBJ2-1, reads DGGITQSPKYLFRKEGQNVTLSCEQNLNHDAMYWYRQDPGQGLRLIYYSQIVNDFQKGDIAEGYSVSREKKESFPLTVTSAQKNPTAFYLCASSNDRTQFFGPGTRLTVL.